This paragraph covers one T cell receptor beta chain sequence. Its matching antigen is unknown. The data derive from a study of CD8 T cells in ankylosing spondylitis. Overall study findings and caveats: Seven or eight highly homologous variants formed a TCR beta motif that appeared characteristic of ankylosing spondylitis blood.

This CDR3 region has 13 residues. Trimming removed 6 bases from V and 2 bases from J, with 10 bases in between. TCRdb called the 5' RACE reads again in MiXCR, with one record for every CDR3 protein. The sample records 650,000 to 800,000 distinct CDR3 sequences, under 20% being singletons. The receptor's source is a male donor with ankylosing spondylitis. The chain carries TRBV12-3 or TRBV12-4 and TRBJ1-2; D might be TRBD1 (6 bases). Sequencing was carried out using blood, either unsorted or a sorted T cell fraction (not recorded which). Here the CDR3 reads CASRPDRNYGYTF. The CDR3 DNA reads TGTGCCAGCAGGCCTGACAGGAACTATGGCTACACCTTC.